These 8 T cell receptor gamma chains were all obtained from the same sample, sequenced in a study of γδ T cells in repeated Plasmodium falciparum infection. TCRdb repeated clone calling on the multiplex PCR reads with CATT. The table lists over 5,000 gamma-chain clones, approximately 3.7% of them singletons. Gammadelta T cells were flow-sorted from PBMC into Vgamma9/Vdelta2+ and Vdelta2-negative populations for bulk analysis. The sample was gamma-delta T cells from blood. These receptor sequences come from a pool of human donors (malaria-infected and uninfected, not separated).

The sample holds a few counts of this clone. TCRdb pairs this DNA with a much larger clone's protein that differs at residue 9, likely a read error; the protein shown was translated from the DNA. In DNA form, the CDR3 reads TGTGCCTTGTGGGAGGTGCCAAGCGAAGAGTTGGGCAAAAAAATCAAGGTATTT. It specifies CALWEVPSEELGKKIKVF. The chain links TRGV9 to TRGJP. TCRdb lists no J gene, so it was determined here by aligning the DNA to germline. The CDR3 has 18 residues. CDR1 and CDR2 (germline): GITISATS, ISYDGTV (reference sequence). J was trimmed by 5 bases and V by 0 bases; bases with no gene match: 7.

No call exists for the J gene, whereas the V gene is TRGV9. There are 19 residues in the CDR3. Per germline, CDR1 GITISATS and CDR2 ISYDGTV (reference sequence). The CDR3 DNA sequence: TGTGCCTCGTGGGAGGTGCTGCGCGTGCAAGAGTTGGGCAGAAAAATCCAGGTATTT. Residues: CASWEVLRVQELGRKIQVF.

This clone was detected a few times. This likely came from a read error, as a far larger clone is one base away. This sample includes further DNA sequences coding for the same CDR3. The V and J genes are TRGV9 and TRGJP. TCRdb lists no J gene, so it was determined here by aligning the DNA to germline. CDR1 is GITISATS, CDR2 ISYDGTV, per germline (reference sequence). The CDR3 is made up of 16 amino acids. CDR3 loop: CALWEGQELGKKIKVF. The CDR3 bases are TGTGCCTTGTGGGAGGGCCAAGAGCTGGGCAAAAAAATCAAGGTATTT.

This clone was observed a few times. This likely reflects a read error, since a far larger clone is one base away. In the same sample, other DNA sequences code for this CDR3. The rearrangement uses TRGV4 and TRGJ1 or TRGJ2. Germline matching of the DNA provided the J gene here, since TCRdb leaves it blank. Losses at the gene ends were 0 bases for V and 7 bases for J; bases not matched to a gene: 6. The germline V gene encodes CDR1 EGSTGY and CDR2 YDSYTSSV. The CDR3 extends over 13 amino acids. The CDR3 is CATWDGPDYKKLF. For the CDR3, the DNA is TGTGCCACCTGGGATGGGCCCGACTATAAGAAACTCTTT.

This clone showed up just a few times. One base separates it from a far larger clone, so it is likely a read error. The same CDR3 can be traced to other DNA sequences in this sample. The chain's CDR3 is CALWEVQGRELGKKIKVF. In DNA form, the CDR3 reads TGTGCCTTGTGGGAGGTGCAGGGGAGAGAGTTGGGCAAAAAAATTAAGGTATTT. Here the V gene is TRGV9, but the J gene went uncalled. Germline CDR1 and CDR2: GITISATS and ISYDGTV (reference sequence). CDR3 length: 18 amino acids.

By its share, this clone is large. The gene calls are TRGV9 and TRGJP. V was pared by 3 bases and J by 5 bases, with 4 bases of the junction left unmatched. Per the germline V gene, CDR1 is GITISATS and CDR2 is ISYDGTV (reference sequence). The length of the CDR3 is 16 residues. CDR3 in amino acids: CALWENEELGKKIKVF. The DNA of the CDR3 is TGTGCCTTGTGGGAGAATGAAGAGTTGGGCAAAAAAATCAAGGTATTT.

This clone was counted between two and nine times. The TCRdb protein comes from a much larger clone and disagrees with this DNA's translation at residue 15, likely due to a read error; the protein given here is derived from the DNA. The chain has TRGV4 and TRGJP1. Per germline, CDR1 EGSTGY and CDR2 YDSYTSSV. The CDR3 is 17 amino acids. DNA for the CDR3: TGTGCCACCTGGGATGGGCGGCCATATACCACTGGTTGGTTCAGGATATTT. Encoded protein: CATWDGRPYTTGWFRIF.

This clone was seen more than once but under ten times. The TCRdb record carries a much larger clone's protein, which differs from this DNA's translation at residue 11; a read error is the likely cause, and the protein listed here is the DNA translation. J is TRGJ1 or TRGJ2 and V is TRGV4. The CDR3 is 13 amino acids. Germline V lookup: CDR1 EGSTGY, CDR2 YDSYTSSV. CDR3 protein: CATWDGQDYKILF. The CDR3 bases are TGTGCCACCTGGGATGGGCAGGATTATAAGATACTCTTT.